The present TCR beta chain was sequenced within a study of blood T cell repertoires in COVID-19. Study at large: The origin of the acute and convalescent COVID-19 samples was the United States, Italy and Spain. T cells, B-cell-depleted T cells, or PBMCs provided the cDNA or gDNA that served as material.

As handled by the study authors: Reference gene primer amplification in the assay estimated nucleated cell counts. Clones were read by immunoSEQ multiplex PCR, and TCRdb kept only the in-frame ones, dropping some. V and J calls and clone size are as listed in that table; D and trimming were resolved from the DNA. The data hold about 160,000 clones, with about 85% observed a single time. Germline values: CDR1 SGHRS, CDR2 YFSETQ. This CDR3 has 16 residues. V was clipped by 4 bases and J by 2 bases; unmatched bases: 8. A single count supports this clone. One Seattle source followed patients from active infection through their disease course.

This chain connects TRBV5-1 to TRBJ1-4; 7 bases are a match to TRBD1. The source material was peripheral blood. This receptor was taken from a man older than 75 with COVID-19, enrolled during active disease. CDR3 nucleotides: TGCGCCAGCAGCGATGGACAGGCGGCGACTAATGAAAAACTGTTTTTT. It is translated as CASSDGQAATNEKLFF.